This T cell receptor beta chain comes out of a study of blood T cell repertoires in COVID-19. Study overall: Nucleic acid was either cDNA or gDNA, and it came from T cells, B-cell-depleted T cells, or PBMCs.

Original processing methods: How many nucleated cells were present was estimated from reference gene primer amplification. Libraries were prepared by immunoSEQ multiplex PCR; TCRdb keeps only in-frame clonotypes and omits some of them. V and J calls and clone size are those listed in that table; D and trimming were worked out from the DNA. Here the sample spans 80,000 to 100,000 clones, about 90% being singletons. This TCR was sampled from a human donor with active COVID-19. The donor label of this sample is uncertain. The sequenced material came from peripheral blood.

This CDR3 reads CATSTLAGDEQFF. For the CDR3, the DNA is TGTGCCACCAGCACCTTAGCGGGGGACGAGCAGTTCTTC. The rearrangement joins TRBV15 to TRBJ2-1, with 9 bases aligning to TRBD2. With V trimmed by 4 bases and J by 10 bases, 5 bases remained unmatched. Germline CDR1 and CDR2: LNHNV and YYDKDF (reference sequence). The CDR3 totals 13 residues.